Below are 26 T cell receptor beta chains sequenced from a single sample in a study of tumor-infiltrating lymphocytes in primary liver carcinoma. TCR beta cDNA came from about 470 ng total RNA, primed with a constant-region primer. Library construction for TCR beta comprised three nested multiplex PCR rounds performed with slightly modified ARM-PCR. It was with TRBV1-TRBV30 forward primers and a C-beta reverse primer that the first two PCR rounds were run, at approximately 10 cycles each. MiXCR was run by TCRdb on the multiplex PCR reads, yielding one entry per CDR3 protein. The top ten hold roughly 20% of the sample, which has roughly 200,000 distinct CDR3 sequences, about 85% seen once. RNA and DNA were co-extracted from about 19-30 mg of unsorted bulk tissue. The sequenced sample consisted of tumor tissue from primary liver carcinoma. These receptors came from a man aged 35-49 years with primary liver carcinoma and hepatitis B virus infection.

This clonotype was picked up a small number of times. The junction departs from germline at one end; a sequencing error may be responsible. The rearrangement joins TRBV29-1 to TRBJ2-1, with 7 bases matching TRBD2. The V gene's germline CDR1 is SQVTM and CDR2 ANQGSEA. The CDR3 totals 15 residues. The CDR3 DNA sequence: TGCAGTGTTGGAGTAGTGGGAGGGTTCTACAATGAGCAGTTCTTC. The encoded protein is CSVGVVGGFYNEQFF.

Concerning this clonotype: Relative to the germline gene, one junction end is altered; a read error may explain this. The V gene is TRBV5-1, the J gene TRBJ1-1; D possibly corresponds to TRBD1 (5 bases). This CDR3 has 15 residues. Germline values: CDR1 SGHRS, CDR2 YFSETQ. CDR3 sequence (DNA): TGCGCCAGGAGCTTGGCTGGAGGGGCAAGGACTGAAGCTTTCTTT. Its translation is CARSLAGGARTEAFF.

Concerning this clonotype itself: One junction end disagrees with the germline gene, perhaps due to a read error. The chain carries TRBV6-1 and TRBJ1-5, with D unclear. The germline gives CDR1 MNHNS, CDR2 SASEGT. The CDR3 has 14 amino acids. In nucleotides, the CDR3 is TGTGCCAGCACTGAAGCGAGGGAAAAGGGGCCCCAGCATTTT. This sequence encodes CASTEAREKGPQHF.

In the case of this clonotype: Given the absence of the conserved phenylalanine or tryptophan at the CDR3 end, a read error is likely. Because the CDR3's place on the DNA is in doubt, the DNA is left out and the CDR3 is given as listed by TCRdb. This chain uses TRBV29-1 with TRBJ2-1; TRBD1, as called in the table, went unchecked against the DNA. The CDR3 adds up to 12 amino acids, both ends counted. CDR1 and CDR2 from the germline V gene are SQVTM and ANQGSEA. CDR3 in amino acids: CSVEYRGSEQFL.

Concerning this clonotype itself: One end of the junction fails to match germline, which may point to a read error. The chain carries TRBV29-1 and TRBJ2-2; a possible D gene is TRBD2 (6 bases). This CDR3 contains 15 residues. CDR1 is SQVTM, CDR2 ANQGSEA, per germline. In DNA, the CDR3 is TGCAGCGTTGGGACTAATGCGGCGAACAGCGGGGAGCTGTTTTTT. Its translation is CSVGTNAANSGELFF.

The rearrangement uses TRBV6-5 and TRBJ1-1; unclear D gene. Germline values: CDR1 MNHEY, CDR2 SVGAGI. The V end lost 9 bases, the J end lost 3 bases, and 14 bases lay between the germline ends. CDR3 size: 13 residues. The CDR3 bases are TGTGCCAGAAGTCTAGCCATTTACACTGAAGCTTTCTTT. It encodes CARSLAIYTEAFF.

Concerning this clonotype itself: One junction end disagrees with the germline gene, perhaps due to a read error. J is TRBJ1-5 and V is TRBV10-3; TRBD1 might be the D (6 bases). The germline V gene has CDR1 ENHRY and CDR2 SYGVKD. The CDR3 consists of 19 residues. The CDR3 reads CATHDLGRGLRSGNLPQHF. DNA for the CDR3: TGTGCCACCCACGACCTGGGACGGGGGCTGAGGTCCGGCAATCTGCCCCAGCATTTT.

Worth noting for this clonotype: The junction and the germline gene differ at one end; a read error may be behind it. The CDR3 DNA is TGTGCCAGTATGCCCGTCGGGGGCACCGGGGAGCTGTTTTTC. Its protein product is CASMPVGGTGELFF. The chain joins TRBV19 to TRBJ2-2; tentatively, D is TRBD1 or TRBD2 (6 bases each). CDR3 length: 14 amino acids. CDR1 LNHDA and CDR2 SQIVND come from the germline V gene (reference sequence).

A note on this clonotype: The germline gene is not matched at one end of the junction; a read error may be the cause. The chain has TRBV6-1 and TRBJ2-1; no clear D. Per germline, CDR1 MNHNS and CDR2 SASEGT. The CDR3 has 15 amino acids. The CDR3: CASGVEEVSYNEQFF. The DNA for the CDR3 is TGTGCCAGCGGGGTCGAAGAAGTGTCCTACAATGAGCAGTTCTTT.

The rearrangement joins TRBV29-1 to TRBJ2-7, with D perhaps assigned TRBD1 or TRBD2 (5 bases each). The CDR3 is 13 residues long. Trimming removed 7 bases at V and 5 bases at J, with 18 bases between. CDR1 is SQVTM and CDR2 is ANQGSEA in the germline V gene. The CDR3 region has the DNA TGCAGCGATGCCCCGACGGGGCTACACGAGCAGTACTTC. This codes for CSDAPTGLHEQYF.

In this sample, this clonotype turned up once. The junction departs from germline at one end; a sequencing error may be responsible. This chain links TRBV29-1 with TRBJ1-5, with D possibly TRBD1 on 6 matching bases. This CDR3 is built from 13 residues. The V gene's germline CDR1 is SQVTM and CDR2 ANQGSEA. This CDR3 is CNVLGQIKQPQHF. The CDR3 DNA is TGCAACGTTCTCGGACAGATCAAGCAGCCCCAGCATTTT.

This clonotype has a count of ten or more. The chain combines TRBV28 with TRBJ2-7, with D possibly being TRBD1 or TRBD2 (5 bases each). From germline, CDR1 is MDHEN and CDR2 SYDVKM. This CDR3 has 15 amino acids. The V end was cut by 3 bases, the J end by 0 bases, with 12 bases between. The CDR3 DNA reads TGTGCCAGCAGTTTTCTGGCAGGGAGCTCCTACGAGCAGTACTTC. Amino acid sequence: CASSFLAGSSYEQYF.

The rearrangement links TRBV6-6 to TRBJ2-2; D ambiguous. Per the germline V gene, CDR1 is MNHNY and CDR2 is SVGAGI (reference sequence). The V and J ends lost 10 bases and 5 bases respectively, with 17 bases between them. The CDR3 is made up of 14 amino acids. The DNA of the CDR3 is TGTGCCATCTCTGTCGCCCGATGGACCGGGGAGCTGTTTTTT. It codes for CAISVARWTGELFF.

As to this clonotype: At one boundary the junction diverges from the germline segment, which might be a read error. The genes are TRBV4-2 and TRBJ1-1; no definite D call. The length of the CDR3 is 14 residues. CDR1 and CDR2 from the germline V gene are LGHNA and YNFKEQ. The CDR3 region has the DNA TGTGCCAGGAGCCACGGCGGGTTGAACACTGAAGCTTTCTTT. This codes for CARSHGGLNTEAFF.

Worth noting for this clonotype: Being one base from a much bigger clone, this may be a read error. The chain couples TRBV14 to TRBJ2-2; no clear D. The CDR3 is 15 amino acids. Germline assignment: CDR1 SGHDN and CDR2 FVKESK. For the CDR3, the DNA is TGTGCCAGCAACCAAGTCCTAGCGAACACCGGGGAGCTGTTTTTT. Residues: CASNQVLANTGELFF. The variable domain in full, completed from reference TRBV14 and TRBJ2-2, reads EAGVTQFPSHSVIEKGQTVTLRCDPISGHDNLYWYRRVMGKEIKFLLHFVKESKQDESGMPNNRFLAERTGGTYSTLKVQPAELEDSGVYFCASNQVLANTGELFFGEGSRLTVL.

As concerns this clonotype: The CDR3 end shows no conserved phenylalanine or tryptophan, and so a read error is likely. V is TRBV6-1 and J is TRBJ2-6; 10 bases map to TRBD1. The CDR3 sequence is 16 residues long. Germline V CDR1 and CDR2: MNHNS, SASEGT. CDR3 sequence (DNA): TGTACCGGTACCGGGACAGGGGATGCTGGGGCCAACGTCCTGACTTCC. It codes for CTGTGTGDAGANVLTS.

In this sample, this clonotype turned up a few times. V usage is TRBV7-6 and J usage is TRBJ2-3, with 7 positions matching TRBD1. V lost 3 bases to trimming and J lost 4 bases; unmatched junction nucleotides: 1. Germline lookup yields CDR1 SGHVS and CDR2 FNYEAQ. The CDR3 has 13 residues. The CDR3 DNA reads as TGTGCCAGCAGCTTCGACAGGGCAGATACGCAGTATTTT. Translating gives CASSFDRADTQYF.

This clonotype occurred a few times. The junction shows a germline mismatch at one end, possibly a read error. The gene calls are TRBV12-3 or TRBV12-4 and TRBJ2-5; 7 bases align to TRBD2. The CDR3 is made up of 13 amino acids. DNA of the CDR3: TGTGTCAGCAGTTGGGGTCAGGGAGGGACCCAGTATTTC. Translation gives CVSSWGQGGTQYF.

This clonotype was seen just once. The junction departs from germline at one end; a sequencing error may be responsible. The gene calls are TRBV11-2 and TRBJ2-6, with D tentatively TRBD1 or TRBD2 (5 bases each). This CDR3 contains 15 residues. CDR1 and CDR2 from the germline V gene are SGHAT and FQNNGV. CDR3 DNA sequence: TGTGCCACCCAGCGGCCGTGCTCTGGGGCCAACTTCCTGATTTTC. Translated, it gives CATQRPCSGANFLIF.

This clonotype was recorded at least ten times. The chain combines TRBV29-1 with TRBJ2-3; 8 nucleotides match TRBD2. V gave up 3 bases and J gave up 2 bases; unmatched junction bases: 4. Germline CDR1 is SQVTM and CDR2 is ANQGSEA. The CDR3 has 14 residues. The CDR3 DNA sequence: TGCAGCGTTGAGTTAGCGGGGCACACAGATACGCAGTATTTT. Its translation is CSVELAGHTDTQYF.

Comments on this clonotype: A junction end diverges from the germline sequence, so it may reflect a read error. The V call is TRBV28, the J call TRBJ1-2, with a weak D call TRBD1 (5 bases). The CDR3 sequence is 12 residues long. The germline gives CDR1 MDHEN, CDR2 SYDVKM. The CDR3 sequence: CASSGRGFGCAF. DNA for the CDR3: TGTGCCAGCAGTGGGAGGGGTTTTGGCTGCGCCTTC.

The chain uses TRBV29-1 and TRBJ2-7, with TRBD1 matching 7 bases. The V and J ends lost 6 bases and 4 bases, in that order; junction bases with no gene match: 18. The CDR3 is 16 amino acids. Germline V lookup: CDR1 SQVTM, CDR2 ANQGSEA. CDR3 region: CSVGRSGTVGRYEQYF. CDR3 DNA: TGCAGCGTCGGCCGGTCGGGGACAGTAGGAAGGTACGAGCAGTACTTC.

This clonotype was recorded once. No conserved phenylalanine or tryptophan ends this CDR3, so it is likely a read error. Because the CDR3's place on the DNA is in doubt, the DNA is left out and the CDR3 is given as listed by TCRdb. V gene TRBV11-2 combines with J gene TRBJ2-1; TRBD2, as called in the table, went unchecked against the DNA. From germline, CDR1 is SGHAT and CDR2 FQNNGV. The CDR3 is 12 residues long, counting both termini. This CDR3 is CASSYARGEKFI.

This chain joins TRBV12-3 or TRBV12-4 and TRBJ1-3; the D is unclear. The CDR3 loop spans 10 amino acids. Trimming shortened V by 9 bases and J by 6 bases, and 6 bases separated the two germline ends. The CDR3 region has the DNA TGTGCCAGATCGGCAAACACCATATATTTT. Residues: CARSANTIYF.

On this clonotype: The junction differs from germline at one of its ends, possibly a read error. This chain uses TRBV11-2 with TRBJ2-6, with 8 bases lining up with TRBD1. Germline CDR1 is SGHAT and CDR2 is FQNNGV. The CDR3 extends over 21 amino acids. For the CDR3, the DNA is TGTGCCAGCAGTATGGGGGGAGACAGGGGCATTCCCCTCTCTGGGGCCAACGTCATGACTTTC. Translated: CASSMGGDRGIPLSGANVMTF.

This clonotype has a single count. Relative to the germline gene, one junction end is altered; a read error may explain this. The genes are TRBV11-2 and TRBJ2-7; D unresolved. The CDR3 runs to 11 residues. Germline V gene sequence: CDR1 SGHAT, CDR2 FQNNGV. CDR3 residues: CAGTKGVEQYF. DNA for the CDR3: TGTGCCGGCACAAAAGGAGTTGAGCAGTACTTT.